The TCR beta chain under discussion was sequenced for a study of identical twins. General observations from the study: Model-predicted out-of-frame TCR alpha sharing fell below observed values in monozygotic twins.

Ten or more counts support this clonotype. Its specificity is unknown. TCRdb re-derived calls from the 5' RACE reads in MiXCR, one entry per CDR3 protein. The sample carries around 570,000 distinct CDR3 sequences, more than 9% recorded once. Trimming shortened V by 0 bases and J by 3 bases, and 8 bases separated the two germline ends. The CDR3 has 14 amino acids. Germline V gives CDR1 SGHAT, CDR2 FQNNGV. The same specimen was also included in a second study, on yellow fever vaccine responses in identical twins.

The rearrangement links TRBV11-2 to TRBJ1-2; possibly TRBD1 for D (6 bases). The source is a woman younger than 30 in good health. Input material: PBMCs. The CDR3 coding sequence is TGTGCCAGCAGCTTAGATCAGGGGTACTATGGCTACACCTTC. Translating gives CASSLDQGYYGYTF.